These 18 T cell receptor beta chains came from one sample sequenced in a study of blood T cells in healthy people across ages. Using a J-beta primer mix together with a sample-barcoded 5' primer, a second PCR was run for roughly 7 to 11 cycles. Each CDR3 protein is one row after TCRdb ran MiXCR on the 5' RACE reads. The profile shows roughly 800,000 distinct CDR3 sequences, approximately 25% of them singletons. This same sample was also taken into another study, of T cells of mothers and their children.

Sequencing used blood. Source of these receptors: a boy between 10 and 17 years old in good health.

The chain couples TRBV7-9 to TRBJ2-5; D not certain. Trimming took off 8 bases at V and 9 bases at J, with 13 bases between the two ends. Germline CDR1 SEHNR, CDR2 FQNEAQ (reference sequence). The CDR3 contains 11 residues. CDR3 DNA sequence: TGTGCCAGCGGAGCGCTTTGGGCCCAGTACTTC. Protein product: CASGALWAQYF.

This clonotype has a handful of counts. V gene TRBV7-6 combines with J gene TRBJ2-2, with TRBD1 matching over 7 bases. Germline V lookup: CDR1 SGHVS, CDR2 FNYEAQ. The CDR3 consists of 17 residues. The trim removed 5 bases at V and 1 base at J, leaving 10 bases unmatched. The CDR3 DNA reads TGTGCCAGCAGCCCGGAAACAGGGGCGGGGAACACCGGGGAGCTGTTTTTT. Protein sequence: CASSPETGAGNTGELFF.

The J gene is TRBJ2-2, the V gene TRBV9, with 7 bases matching TRBD1. Germline V lookup: CDR1 SGDLS, CDR2 YYNGEE. V lost 0 bases to trimming and J lost 3 bases; unmatched junction nucleotides: 5. The CDR3 covers 16 residues. CDR3 region: CASSVAGTDYTGELFF. The DNA for the CDR3 is TGTGCCAGCAGCGTAGCCGGGACAGATTACACCGGGGAGCTGTTTTTT.

This chain connects TRBV11-1 to TRBJ2-1; 12 bases fit TRBD1. Germline V gene sequence: CDR1 SGHAT, CDR2 FQDESV (reference sequence). This CDR3 is built from 20 residues. V shed 2 bases, J shed 0 bases, and the junction held 11 bases outside the gene matches. The CDR3 reads CASSLKPGQGANFSYNEQFF. CDR3 coding DNA: TGTGCCAGCAGCTTAAAACCGGGACAGGGGGCGAATTTCTCCTACAATGAGCAGTTCTTC.

The J gene is TRBJ2-5, the V gene TRBV4-1, with 10 bases lining up with TRBD2. The CDR3 extends over 16 amino acids. In germline, CDR1 is MGHRA, CDR2 YSYEKL. Germline trimming cut 3 bases from V and 1 base from J; bases unmatched to any gene: 5. The DNA of the CDR3 is TGCGCCAGCAGCCAGTGGACTAGCGGTTCCCAAGAGACCCAGTACTTC. Its protein is CASSQWTSGSQETQYF.

This clonotype came up a few times. The chain uses TRBV6-1 and TRBJ2-6, with TRBD1 as a possible D gene (5 bases). V lost 4 bases and J 0 bases, leaving 16 bases between the germline ends. The germline V gene has CDR1 MNHNS and CDR2 SASEGT. This CDR3 has 18 residues. Here the CDR3 reads CASSAGAPAISGANVLTF. The CDR3 nucleotides are TGTGCCAGCAGTGCTGGGGCGCCGGCTATCTCTGGGGCCAACGTCCTGACTTTC.

The chain uses TRBV15 and TRBJ2-7; 10 bases map to TRBD1. From germline, CDR1 is LNHNV and CDR2 YYDKDF (reference sequence). The V segment lost 5 bases and the J segment 3 bases; nucleotides outside the gene matches: 4. The CDR3 extends over 14 amino acids. The CDR3 DNA follows: TGTGCCACCAGCGGAGGGACAGGGGTCTACGAGCAGTACTTC. Amino acid sequence: CATSGGTGVYEQYF.

In the case of this clonotype: At one of its ends the junction is not consistent with the germline gene, which may arise from a read error. The chain uses TRBV29-1 and TRBJ2-5, with a possible D match to TRBD1 (5 bases). This CDR3 is 14 amino acids long. Germline values: CDR1 SQVTM, CDR2 ANQGSEA. CDR3 coding DNA: TGCAGCGTCGAAGATAACGCAGGGCAAGAGACCCAGTACTTC. Translation gives CSVEDNAGQETQYF.

The chain employs TRBV18 and TRBJ2-6; D gene unclear. Germline values: CDR1 KGHSH, CDR2 LQKENI. Trimming shortened V by 2 bases and J by 3 bases, and 8 bases separated the two germline ends. The CDR3 is 15 residues long. DNA for the CDR3: TGTGCCAGCTCACCAAGGGCGGATGGGGCCAACGTCCTGACTTTC. Its translation: CASSPRADGANVLTF.

This clonotype was seen only a few times. The chain recombines TRBV7-2 with TRBJ2-7; D gene uncertain. Trimming pared 1 base from V and 2 bases from J, leaving 9 bases between. Germline V gene data show CDR1 as SGHTA and CDR2 as FQGNSA. This CDR3 spans 14 amino acids. CDR3 in DNA: TGTGCCAGCAGCTTAGTTTACGGAACCTACGAGCAGTACTTC. Amino acids: CASSLVYGTYEQYF.

The chain employs TRBV12-3 or TRBV12-4 and TRBJ2-3, with a tentative D call TRBD2 (6 bases). There are 14 residues in the CDR3. The V gene lost 5 bases and the J gene lost 6 bases, with 15 bases spanning the gap. The CDR3 sequence is CASSPGTGLDTQYF. The CDR3 region has the DNA TGTGCCAGCAGTCCTGGGACTGGTCTCGATACGCAGTATTTT.

This clonotype was counted between two and nine times. The chain couples TRBV2 to TRBJ2-3; 8 bases fit TRBD2. The CDR3 runs 16 residues. Germline values: CDR1 SNHLY, CDR2 FYNNEI. The V segment lost 5 bases and the J segment 2 bases; nucleotides outside the gene matches: 9. In nucleotides, the CDR3 is TGTGCCAGCAGTTCGACGGGGGGGGCTTACACAGATACGCAGTATTTT. Its protein is CASSSTGGAYTDTQYF.

This clonotype was counted only a few times. The chain recombines TRBV29-1 with TRBJ2-7; a weak D match, TRBD2 (6 bases). The CDR3 contains 13 residues. Trimming shortened V by 7 bases and J by 2 bases, and 15 bases separated the two germline ends. Germline V gene data show CDR1 as SQVTM and CDR2 as ANQGSEA. In nucleotides, the CDR3 is TGCAGCGAGTCCGGGACTGCACCCTACGAGCAGTACTTC. Translating gives CSESGTAPYEQYF.

The chain couples TRBV28 to TRBJ2-7, with unresolved D. CDR1 is MDHEN and CDR2 is SYDVKM in the germline V gene. This CDR3 comprises 13 residues. V was shortened by 8 bases and J by 0 bases, with 11 bases between the two germline ends. CDR3 amino acids: CASGADPSYEQYF. The CDR3 DNA reads TGTGCCAGCGGCGCGGATCCCTCCTACGAGCAGTACTTC.

The table lists this clonotype with many counts. This chain links TRBV29-1 with TRBJ2-5, with 7 bases aligning to TRBD2. J gave up 5 bases and V 3 bases, and 9 bases lay outside the gene matches. This CDR3 is 14 amino acids long. Germline CDR1 is SQVTM and CDR2 is ANQGSEA. CDR3: CSVDLSGAGETQYF. In DNA, the CDR3 is TGCAGCGTTGATCTCAGCGGGGCCGGGGAGACCCAGTACTTC.

The V and J genes are TRBV2 and TRBJ1-5, with unresolved D. Germline CDR1 SNHLY, CDR2 FYNNEI. Trimming pared 3 bases from V and 2 bases from J, leaving 8 bases between. The length of the CDR3 is 14 residues. The CDR3 protein is CASSEETGNQPQHF. The CDR3 nucleotides read TGTGCCAGCAGTGAGGAGACCGGCAATCAGCCCCAGCATTTT.

The rearrangement joins TRBV28 to TRBJ2-6; D gene uncertain. CDR1 MDHEN and CDR2 SYDVKM come from the germline V gene. The CDR3 totals 13 residues. Trimming took off 8 bases at V and 0 bases at J, with 5 bases between the two ends. CDR3 sequence: CASLLSGANVLTF. CDR3 DNA sequence: TGTGCCAGCCTTCTCTCTGGGGCCAACGTCCTGACTTTC.

This clonotype has more than one count but fewer than ten. The chain uses TRBV27 and TRBJ1-2; 10 bases line up with TRBD1. With V trimmed by 0 bases and J by 3 bases, 7 bases remained unmatched. Germline V lookup: CDR1 MNHEY, CDR2 SMNVEV (reference sequence). The CDR3 is made up of 17 amino acids. This CDR3 reads CASSLSTGQGIHYGYTF. CDR3 nucleotide sequence: TGTGCCAGCAGTTTATCGACGGGACAGGGGATACACTATGGCTACACCTTC.